A single sample gave rise to the 24 T cell receptor beta chains below, sequenced in a study of T cells in Graves' hyperthyroidism and ophthalmopathy. It was RNA transcripts that yielded the amplified TCR beta CDR3 regions. First-round RT-PCR with HTBI primers amplified the TCR CDR3 region. MiXCR was run by TCRdb on the multiplex PCR reads, yielding one entry per CDR3 protein. This sample has hundreds of thousands of distinct CDR3 sequences, with 40% to 55% found just once. Input material: peripheral blood or thyroid tissue (not recorded which). All receptors derive from a woman aged 18-30 years with Graves' hyperthyroidism.

V gene TRBV20-1 combines with J gene TRBJ2-7; TRBD1 might be the D (5 bases). The CDR3 runs to 13 residues. The germline CDR1 and CDR2 sequences are DFQATT and SNEGSKA (reference sequence). The V gene lost 2 bases and the J gene lost 0 bases, with 8 bases spanning the gap. CDR3 sequence: CSARTGSSYEQYF. In DNA form, the CDR3 reads TGCAGTGCTAGAACAGGCAGCTCCTACGAGCAGTACTTC.

The gene calls are TRBV29-1 and TRBJ1-5; maybe TRBD1 (5 bases). The CDR3 is 11 residues long. Looked up from germline, CDR1 is SQVTM and CDR2 is ANQGSEA. V was shortened by 8 bases and J by 7 bases, with 12 bases between the two germline ends. The CDR3, as DNA: TGCAGCCATCCGGGGGGGCAGCCCCAGCATTTT. It specifies CSHPGGQPQHF.

This clonotype came up a few times. V usage is TRBV6-9 and J usage is TRBJ2-7, with TRBD1 identical over 7 bases. Trimming at V came to 6 bases and at J to 3 bases, leaving 11 bases not matched to a gene. CDR3 length: 15 residues. Germline V CDR1 and CDR2: MNHGY, SVAAGI. The CDR3, as DNA: TGTGCCAGCAGCCCGACAGGGCACGGGATCTACGAGCAGTACTTC. It is translated as CASSPTGHGIYEQYF.

The J gene is TRBJ2-2, the V gene TRBV7-9, with TRBD1 matching over 8 bases. The CDR3 has 15 residues. Germline values: CDR1 SEHNR, CDR2 FQNEAQ (reference sequence). The V and J ends lost 6 bases and 6 bases, in that order; junction bases with no gene match: 9. CDR3 in amino acids: CASSSYDRGPGELFF. The CDR3 nucleotides are TGTGCCAGCAGTTCCTATGACAGGGGTCCCGGGGAGCTGTTTTTT.

This clonotype was found a few times. This sequence joins TRBV29-1 and TRBJ2-2; the D gene is possibly TRBD2 (5 bases). Germline lookup yields CDR1 SQVTM and CDR2 ANQGSEA. Trimming shortened V by 7 bases and J by 6 bases, and 15 bases separated the two germline ends. The CDR3 has 13 residues. This CDR3 reads CSGTRGWAGELFF. CDR3 sequence (DNA): TGCAGCGGTACTAGAGGATGGGCCGGGGAGCTGTTTTTT.

Of note for this clonotype: A much larger clone differs from this one at a single base, so this may be a read error. The chain employs TRBV20-1 and TRBJ1-2; TRBD1 is a possible D gene (6 bases). Trimming removed 2 bases at V and 6 bases at J, with 10 bases between. Germline V gives CDR1 DFQATT, CDR2 SNEGSKA (reference sequence). This CDR3 comprises 12 residues. DNA for the CDR3: TGCAGTGCTAGACGGGGGGCAGATGGCTACACCTTC. Translation gives CSARRGADGYTF.

Many counts were recorded for this clonotype. The chain joins TRBV29-1 to TRBJ1-1; no firm D call. V was cut by 4 bases and J by 3 bases, with 18 bases left in between. Per germline, CDR1 SQVTM and CDR2 ANQGSEA. The CDR3 is 15 amino acids. CDR3 sequence reads: CSVGPWAGFDTEAFF. CDR3 nucleotides: TGCAGCGTTGGTCCCTGGGCTGGGTTCGACACTGAAGCTTTCTTT.

The chain links TRBV19 to TRBJ1-5, with a tentative D call TRBD1 (6 bases). Trimming took 2 bases from V and 5 from J, leaving 13 bases between them. The CDR3 length is 15 residues. Germline V gene data show CDR1 as LNHDA and CDR2 as SQIVND (reference sequence). CDR3 sequence: CASSIQRDTYQPQHF. CDR3 in DNA: TGTGCCAGTAGTATACAACGGGACACCTATCAGCCCCAGCATTTT.

This clonotype was detected many times. This rearrangement joins TRBV25-1 to TRBJ2-2, with unresolved D. From germline, CDR1 is MGHDK and CDR2 SYGVNS. The CDR3 length is 14 residues. The V and J ends lost 1 base and 3 bases respectively, with 6 bases between them. The CDR3 DNA reads as TGTGCCAGCAGTGAATCTGTTTACACCGGGGAGCTGTTTTTT. Its protein product is CASSESVYTGELFF.

The V gene is TRBV7-3, the J gene TRBJ1-1; 9 nucleotides match TRBD1. V was pared by 3 bases and J by 4 bases, with 3 bases of the junction left unmatched. The CDR3 sequence is 14 residues long. Germline-derived CDR1 and CDR2 are SGHTA and FQGTGA. The CDR3 DNA follows: TGTGCCAGCAGCTTTGGGACAGGGATCACTGAAGCTTTCTTT. It specifies CASSFGTGITEAFF.

This clonotype appeared a few times. V usage is TRBV7-9 and J usage is TRBJ2-5; 8 positions match TRBD1. The CDR3 runs 15 residues. Germline CDR1 and CDR2: SEHNR and FQNEAQ (reference sequence). Trimming at V came to 5 bases and at J to 4 bases, leaving 9 bases not matched to a gene. The CDR3 here is CASSQGRGLGETQYF. CDR3 in DNA: TGTGCCAGCAGCCAAGGCAGGGGGCTGGGAGAGACCCAGTACTTC. The complete variable domain, with remaining parts taken from reference TRBV7-9 and TRBJ2-5, reads DTGVSQNPRHKITKRGQNVTFRCDPISEHNRLYWYRQTLGQGPEFLTYFQNEAQLEKSRLLSDRFSAERPKGSFSTLEIQRTEQGDSAMYLCASSQGRGLGETQYFGPGTRLLVL.

This chain links TRBV2 with TRBJ1-5; D not resolved. V shed 6 bases and J shed 11 bases, with 17 bases lying between them. Germline assignment: CDR1 SNHLY and CDR2 FYNNEI. This CDR3 spans 13 amino acids. This chain's CDR3 is CASRYTERMTQHF. CDR3 nucleotide sequence: TGTGCCAGCAGATACACGGAACGGATGACCCAGCATTTT. Based on the CDR3 plus reference TRBV2 and TRBJ1-5, the full variable domain is EPEVTQTPSHQVTQMGQEVILRCVPISNHLYFYWYRQILGQKVEFLVSFYNNEISEKSEIFDDQFSVERPDGSNFTLKIRSTKLEDSAMYFCASRYTERMTQHFGDGTRLSIL.

The chain links TRBV24-1 to TRBJ2-5; 9 bases line up with TRBD1. V lost 8 bases and J lost 4; bases outside the gene matches: 13. The CDR3 spans 16 residues. The germline CDR1 and CDR2 sequences are KGHDR and SFDVKD. The CDR3 sequence: CATTGPGQGGGETQYF. Here the CDR3 DNA reads TGTGCCACCACCGGACCGGGACAGGGAGGAGGAGAGACCCAGTACTTC.

This clonotype was seen a few times. Relative to the germline gene, one junction end is altered; a read error may explain this. The chain combines TRBV14 with TRBJ1-6, with unresolved D. CDR1 and CDR2 from the germline V gene are SGHDN and FVKESK. This CDR3 contains 15 residues. The CDR3 region has the DNA TGTGCCAGCAGCCCGGCCTTTTACGATAACTCACCCCTCCACTTT. This encodes CASSPAFYDNSPLHF. Full variable domain (remainder filled in from reference TRBV14 and TRBJ1-6): EAGVTQFPSHSVIEKGQTVTLRCDPISGHDNLYWYRRVMGKEIKFLLHFVKESKQDESGMPNNRFLAERTGGTYSTLKVQPAELEDSGVYFCASSPAFYDNSPLHFGNGTRLTVT.

The table lists this clonotype with a few counts. The V and J genes are TRBV25-1 and TRBJ1-5, with D unresolved. This CDR3 is 16 amino acids long. Germline CDR1 MGHDK, CDR2 SYGVNS. V was pared by 9 bases and J by 1 base, with 19 bases between. The CDR3 region has the DNA TGTGCCAGTAGGCCGGCGGGCGGCTGGAGCAATCAGCCCCAGCATTTT. It specifies CASRPAGGWSNQPQHF.

With respect to this clonotype: A much larger clonotype is one base distant, so this may be a read error. V usage is TRBV7-9 and J usage is TRBJ1-1, with D unclear. CDR1 is SEHNR, CDR2 FQNEAQ, per germline (reference sequence). This CDR3 spans 16 amino acids. With 1 base removed from V and 4 bases from J, the gap between germline ends came to 16 bases. CDR3 region: CASSLGLSTESTEAFF. The DNA for the CDR3 is TGTGCCAGCAGCTTAGGCCTGTCGACGGAGAGCACTGAAGCTTTCTTT.

The V call is TRBV10-3, the J call TRBJ2-5, with TRBD1 identical over 9 bases. Per germline, CDR1 ENHRY and CDR2 SYGVKD. Trimming removed 10 bases from V and 5 bases from J; junction bases left unmatched: 8. The CDR3 is 13 residues long. The CDR3 is CATAQGARETQYF. For the CDR3, the DNA is TGTGCCACCGCACAGGGGGCGCGGGAGACCCAGTACTTC.

This chain uses TRBV5-1 with TRBJ2-7; no definite D call. Germline-derived CDR1 and CDR2 are SGHRS and YFSETQ. The CDR3 runs 14 residues. Between the trimmed V and J ends, which lost 1 base and 2 bases, there was a span of 10 bases. The CDR3 coding sequence is TGCGCCAGCAGCTTGATTCGAGGTGCCTACGAGCAGTACTTC. Amino acids: CASSLIRGAYEQYF. The whole variable domain, remainder taken from reference TRBV5-1 and TRBJ2-7, is KAGVTQTPRYLIKTRGQQVTLSCSPISGHRSVSWYQQTPGQGLQFLFEYFSETQRNKGNFPGRFSGRQFSNSRSEMNVSTLELGDSALYLCASSLIRGAYEQYFGPGTRLTVT.

The chain combines TRBV7-3 with TRBJ2-2, with D maybe TRBD2 (5 bases). V was cut by 1 base and J by 8 bases, with 11 bases left in between. The CDR3 loop spans 14 amino acids. The germline CDR1 and CDR2 sequences are SGHTA and FQGTGA. CDR3 sequence: CASSLNEGTGELFF. CDR3 DNA: TGTGCCAGCAGCTTAAATGAGGGTACAGGGGAGCTGTTTTTT.

As for this clonotype: One end of the junction does not line up with germline, which may come from a read error. The rearrangement joins TRBV25-1 to TRBJ2-6; a weak D match, TRBD1 (6 bases). The V gene's germline CDR1 is MGHDK and CDR2 SYGVNS. The CDR3 sequence is 19 residues long. The CDR3 nucleotides are TGCGCCAGCAGCCCCCACCGGGACACGGTGAGCTCTGGGGCCGACGTCCTGACTTTC. Protein product: CASSPHRDTVSSGADVLTF.

The genes are TRBV11-2 and TRBJ2-5, with TRBD1 matching 10 bases. Germline-derived CDR1 and CDR2 are SGHAT and FQNNGV. The CDR3 runs 15 residues. V was pared by 5 bases and J by 5 bases, with 8 bases of the junction left unmatched. The CDR3 sequence: CASSNPGTGVETQYF. CDR3 nucleotides: TGTGCCAGCAGCAACCCCGGGACAGGGGTGGAGACCCAGTACTTC.

J is TRBJ1-5 and V is TRBV19; 9 bases fit TRBD1. The CDR3 contains 15 residues. Trimming cost V 6 bases and J 7 bases; bases outside gene matches: 10. The germline gives CDR1 LNHDA, CDR2 SQIVND (reference sequence). The CDR3 DNA sequence: TGTGCCAGTAGATCCGGGACAGGGTGGCGGCAGCCCCAGCATTTT. Translating it yields CASRSGTGWRQPQHF.

The chain employs TRBV29-1 and TRBJ2-7; 11 bases fit TRBD2. V trimming: 6 bases; J trimming: 4 bases; junction bases outside the gene matches: 8. The germline V gene encodes CDR1 SQVTM and CDR2 ANQGSEA. The CDR3 consists of 14 residues. CDR3 residues: CSVEGTSGGYEQYF. The CDR3 coding sequence is TGCAGCGTAGAGGGGACTAGCGGAGGTTACGAGCAGTACTTC.

V usage is TRBV7-9 and J usage is TRBJ2-6; D is undetermined. The CDR3 length is 17 residues. Germline lookup yields CDR1 SEHNR and CDR2 FQNEAQ (reference sequence). V was clipped by 3 bases and J by 0 bases, with 12 bases between them. CDR3 sequence reads: CASSFNWAISGANVLTF. CDR3 coding DNA: TGTGCCAGCAGCTTTAATTGGGCAATCTCTGGGGCCAACGTCCTGACTTTC.